These 21 T cell receptor beta chains were sequenced from one sample in a study of Ad26.COV2.S vaccination and SARS-CoV-2 variants. As for treatment: approximately 18 received Ad26.COV2.S at low or high dose, single or two shots; about 5 received placebo; per-sample allocation not given. The samples were gathered on day 63 after the first injection of vaccine or placebo. Libraries were prepared by immunoSEQ multiplex PCR; TCRdb keeps only in-frame clonotypes and omits some of them. This repertoire shows 350,000 to 400,000 clones, approximately 91% found once; its top ten account for under 2%. The material was peripheral blood, obtained in a trial of Ad26.COV2.S vaccine versus placebo. The receptors originated from a person between 18 and 65 years old who received the Ad26.COV2.S COVID-19 vaccine or a placebo.

This clone was seen more than once but under ten times. The chain links TRBV5-8 to TRBJ1-6; D gene ambiguous. The CDR3 totals 12 residues. Germline V lookup: CDR1 SGHTS, CDR2 YDEGEE. V was shortened by 5 bases and J by 18 bases, with 18 bases between the two germline ends. CDR3 in amino acids: CASRDAGISTHF. The CDR3, as DNA: TGTGCCAGCAGGGACGCAGGAATCTCCACCCACTTT.

This rearrangement joins TRBV18 to TRBJ2-7, with TRBD2 matching 14 bases. The junction had 15 bases not matched to a gene; V was cut back by 3 bases and J by 5 bases. Germline V lookup: CDR1 KGHSH, CDR2 LQKENI. The CDR3 loop spans 19 amino acids. The CDR3 DNA reads TGTGCCAGCTCACCGCGCGCGGGACTAGCGGGAGATCGGGTCCACGAGCAGTACTTC. Translation: CASSPRAGLAGDRVHEQYF.

This clone was seen just once. J is TRBJ2-7 and V is TRBV10-2; D could derive from TRBD1 or TRBD2 (5 bases each). The CDR3 is 15 amino acids. V was trimmed by 6 bases and J by 6 bases, leaving 21 bases between them. CDR1 and CDR2 (germline): WSHSY, SAAADI. Written as DNA, the CDR3 is TGCGCCAGCAGCCTAATAACGGGGCGAACGGGCGAGCAGTACTTC. Amino acid sequence: CASSLITGRTGEQYF.

The chain recombines TRBV27 with TRBJ1-6, with a tentative D call TRBD1 (5 bases). Germline V gene lookup returns CDR1 MNHEY and CDR2 SMNVEV (reference sequence). The CDR3 is 15 amino acids. With 2 bases removed from V and 7 bases from J, the gap between germline ends came to 12 bases. DNA for the CDR3: TGTGCCAGCAGTTTACGGCCAGGGCCGAATTCACCCCTCCACTTT. Translating it yields CASSLRPGPNSPLHF.

The chain carries TRBV7-8 and TRBJ2-1; 10 bases agree with TRBD1. The trim removed 2 bases at V and 6 bases at J, leaving 7 bases unmatched. CDR1 is SGHVS and CDR2 is FQNEAQ in the germline V gene. The CDR3 is 16 residues long. The CDR3 loop is CASSLFPGQGINEQFF. Written as DNA, the CDR3 is TGTGCCAGCAGCTTATTCCCGGGACAGGGGATCAATGAGCAGTTCTTC.

The V and J genes are TRBV12-5 and TRBJ2-1, with TRBD1 identical over 9 bases. The CDR3 contains 14 residues. V trimming: 6 bases; J trimming: 6 bases; junction bases outside the gene matches: 6. The germline CDR1 and CDR2 sequences are LGHNT and FRNRAP. CDR3 nucleotide sequence: TGTGCTAGTGGGTCCGGGACAGGGTCCAATGAGCAGTTCTTC. It codes for CASGSGTGSNEQFF.

This chain connects TRBV7-8 to TRBJ2-7, with TRBD1 as a possible D gene (8 bases). CDR1 is SGHVS, CDR2 FQNEAQ, per germline. This CDR3 spans 20 amino acids. V was clipped by 3 bases and J by 0 bases, with 27 bases between them. Here the CDR3 reads CASSLGSWTGKGRDSYEQYF. CDR3 in DNA: TGTGCCAGCAGCTTGGGCAGTTGGACAGGGAAAGGGAGGGACTCCTACGAGCAGTACTTC.

V gene TRBV5-1 combines with J gene TRBJ2-7, with 7 bases fitting TRBD2. J lost 5 bases, V lost 4 bases, and 9 bases had no gene match. CDR3 size: 14 residues. From germline, CDR1 is SGHRS and CDR2 YFSETQ. The CDR3 nucleotides read TGCGCCAGCAGCCCCGGGAGGTCTAGGGACGAGCAGTACTTC. It codes for CASSPGRSRDEQYF.

This clone was observed a single time. This chain links TRBV18 with TRBJ1-1; 7 positions match TRBD1. This CDR3 comprises 21 residues. Per the germline V gene, CDR1 is KGHSH and CDR2 is LQKENI. The ends lost 2 bases at V and 0 bases at J; junction bases unmatched: 21. In DNA, the CDR3 is TGTGCCAGCTCACCAACGGGACAGCGAGTTCGGAAGGCCTCAATGAACACTGAAGCTTTCTTT. It codes for CASSPTGQRVRKASMNTEAFF.

In this sample, this clone turned up once. The rearrangement uses TRBV3-1 (or the pseudogene TRBV3-2) and TRBJ1-1, with 7 bases aligning to TRBD1. This CDR3 has 16 residues. V lost 4 bases and J lost 6; bases outside the gene matches: 14. Germline V lookup: CDR1 LGHDT, CDR2 YNNKEL (reference sequence). The CDR3 sequence: CASSLQDRLIWSEAFF. CDR3 DNA: TGTGCCAGCAGCCTTCAGGACAGGCTAATTTGGTCTGAAGCTTTCTTT.

V is TRBV3-1 (or the pseudogene TRBV3-2) and J is TRBJ1-4; 8 positions match TRBD1. Trimming at V came to 6 bases and at J to 8 bases, leaving 11 bases not matched to a gene. The CDR3 runs 15 residues. Per the germline V gene, CDR1 is LGHDT and CDR2 is YNNKEL (reference sequence). The CDR3 DNA follows: TGTGCCAGCAGTCTTACAGGGGGGAAGCGAGAAAAACTGTTTTTT. Amino acids: CASSLTGGKREKLFF.

CDR3 amino acids: CASSRGSGGRPNEKLFF. The CDR3 nucleotides are TGCGCCAGCAGCCGGGGCTCCGGGGGGAGACCTAATGAAAAACTGTTTTTT. The chain links TRBV5-1 to TRBJ1-4, with a possible D match to TRBD1 (5 bases). Trimming took 4 bases from V and 3 from J, leaving 19 bases between them. The CDR3 spans 17 residues. Germline CDR1 and CDR2: SGHRS and YFSETQ.

The V gene is TRBV10-3, the J gene TRBJ2-1; D ambiguous. Germline V CDR1 and CDR2: ENHRY, SYGVKD. This CDR3 is built from 16 residues. The V end lost 3 bases, the J end lost 0 bases, and 12 bases lay between the germline ends. This CDR3 is CAISETAPSSYNEQFF. The CDR3 DNA sequence: TGTGCCATCAGTGAAACGGCTCCGAGCTCCTACAATGAGCAGTTCTTC.

This rearrangement joins TRBV15 to TRBJ2-1, with a possible D match to TRBD2 (6 bases). Germline CDR1 and CDR2: LNHNV and YYDKDF (reference sequence). Trimming left V 5 bases short and J 6 bases short, with 20 bases between. The CDR3 totals 16 residues. As DNA, the CDR3 is TGTGCCACCAGCGGGAAGAGGGAGGCCTTCTCCAATGAGCAGTTCTTC. It encodes CATSGKREAFSNEQFF.

This chain uses TRBV7-6 with TRBJ2-6; 7 nucleotides align to TRBD1. The CDR3 extends over 15 amino acids. The germline V gene encodes CDR1 SGHVS and CDR2 FNYEAQ. The ends lost 5 bases at V and 4 bases at J; junction bases unmatched: 5. Written as DNA, the CDR3 is TGTGCCAGCAGCCCTAGGGGGCTCGGGGCCAACGTCCTGACTTTC. Protein product: CASSPRGLGANVLTF.

The chain carries TRBV4-3 and TRBJ1-5; D uncertain. The CDR3 has 13 residues. CDR1 LGHNA and CDR2 YSLEER come from the germline V gene. V was shortened by 0 bases and J by 5 bases, with 5 bases between the two germline ends. The CDR3 reads CASSQDRYQPQHF. The CDR3 DNA is TGCGCCAGCAGCCAAGATCGCTATCAGCCCCAGCATTTT.

The gene calls are TRBV25-1 and TRBJ1-4; D not certain. The V gene lost 3 bases and the J gene lost 7 bases, with 15 bases spanning the gap. Germline V CDR1 and CDR2: MGHDK, SYGVNS. This CDR3 has 15 amino acids. CDR3: CASSDAGIGREKLFF. In DNA form, the CDR3 reads TGTGCCAGCAGTGATGCCGGGATAGGGCGTGAAAAACTGTTTTTT.

V gene TRBV25-1 combines with J gene TRBJ2-1; no definite D call. There are 14 residues in the CDR3. Germline V gives CDR1 MGHDK, CDR2 SYGVNS. The ends were cut back, 3 bases at V and 6 bases at J, with 12 bases in the middle. The CDR3 here is CASSEPSHSNEQFF. The CDR3, as DNA: TGTGCCAGCAGTGAGCCCTCCCACAGCAATGAGCAGTTCTTC.

V is TRBV10-3 and J is TRBJ1-1; possible D gene TRBD1, 6 bases. The germline gives CDR1 ENHRY, CDR2 SYGVKD. V lost 7 bases to trimming and J lost 0 bases, with 12 bases between them. The CDR3 sequence is 14 residues long. The DNA for the CDR3 is TGTGCCATCACCCCCGGGGGCCTGAACACTGAAGCTTTCTTT. This encodes CAITPGGLNTEAFF.

V is TRBV7-2 and J is TRBJ2-1; TRBD1 might be the D (6 bases). The germline V gene has CDR1 SGHTA and CDR2 FQGNSA. The CDR3 loop spans 17 amino acids. The ends were cut back, 5 bases at V and 7 bases at J, with 24 bases in the middle. The chain's CDR3 is CASSPESVVGAWNEQFF. The CDR3 DNA follows: TGTGCCAGCAGCCCTGAATCGGTTGTGGGGGCGTGGAATGAGCAGTTCTTC.

The chain couples TRBV4-1 to TRBJ2-2; either TRBD1 or TRBD2 may supply D (5 bases each). CDR1 and CDR2 from the germline V gene are MGHRA and YSYEKL. V lost 1 base to trimming and J lost 4 bases, with 7 bases between them. The CDR3 length is 14 residues. In DNA, the CDR3 is TGCGCCAGCAGCCAAGGTGGGGGCACCGGGGAGCTGTTTTTT. Residues: CASSQGGGTGELFF.